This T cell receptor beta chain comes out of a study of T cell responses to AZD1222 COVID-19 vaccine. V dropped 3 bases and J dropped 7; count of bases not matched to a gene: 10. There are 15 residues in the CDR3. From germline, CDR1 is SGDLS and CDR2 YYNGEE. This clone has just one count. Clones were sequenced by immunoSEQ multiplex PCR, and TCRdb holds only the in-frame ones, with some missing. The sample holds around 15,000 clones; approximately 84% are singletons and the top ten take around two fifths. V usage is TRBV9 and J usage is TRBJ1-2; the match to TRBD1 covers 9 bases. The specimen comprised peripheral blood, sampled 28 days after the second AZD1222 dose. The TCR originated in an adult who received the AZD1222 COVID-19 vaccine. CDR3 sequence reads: CASSATGTGIGGYTF. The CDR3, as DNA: TGTGCCAGCAGCGCCACCGGGACAGGGATTGGTGGCTACACCTTC.